A selection of T cell receptor beta chains follows, all from one sample in a study of blood T cell repertoires in COVID-19. The repertoire was sequenced with immunoSEQ multiplex PCR; TCRdb's copy has only in-frame clones and lacks some. The data contain hundreds of thousands of clones, more than 70% of them singletons. The sequenced material came from peripheral blood. The receptors were sampled from a woman aged 40 to 50 who had recovered from COVID-19. CDR3s include the opening cysteine and the closing phenylalanine or tryptophan. Each record gives: J gene, clone size, D gene, V gene, CDR3 DNA, CDR3 protein. The D gene is left open where the match is weak. Only some rows state a clone size, as once, few, many or a class for expanded clones.

>TRBJ1-2|.|TRBD1|TRBV12-3/TRBV12-4
TGTGCCAGCAGTCCCTTGGACAGGAGAGGCTACACCTTC
CASSPLDRRGYTF
>TRBJ2-2|.|.|TRBV10-2
TGCGCCAGCAGCGATACTACGCCCGGGGAGCTGTTTTTT
CASSDTTPGELFF
>TRBJ2-5|.|TRBD2|TRBV6-2/TRBV6-3
TGTGCCAGCAGTTACGGTTGGCGGGAGGTCTCGTACCAAGAGACCCAGTACTTC
CASSYGWREVSYQETQYF
>TRBJ2-7|.|.|TRBV5-4
TGTGCCAGCAGCTTGTGGGGAGGGGGAGGGCAGTACTTC
CASSLWGGGGQYF
>TRBJ2-1|.|TRBD2|TRBV7-3
TGTGCCAGCAGCTCCCGACTAGCGGTACACAATGAGCAGTTCTTC
CASSSRLAVHNEQFF
>TRBJ2-1|.|TRBD2|TRBV28
TGTGCCAGCACCCTTCCGGGGGGCAATGAGCAGTTCTTC
CASTLPGGNEQFF
>TRBJ2-1|.|TRBD1|TRBV6-5
TGTGCCAGCACGGGGACAGGGGTCTACAATGAGCAGTTCTTC
CASTGTGVYNEQFF
>TRBJ2-2|.|.|TRBV24-1
TGTGCCACCAGTGCAGAAGGGGGTGACTTCGGGGAGCTGTTTTTT
CATSAEGGDFGELFF
>TRBJ1-1|few|.|TRBV6-2/TRBV6-3
TGTGCCAGCAGTGACCCCAGGGGCATGAACACTGAAGCTTTCTTT
CASSDPRGMNTEAFF
>TRBJ1-1|once|TRBD1|TRBV7-2
TGTGCCAGCAGCTTAGTCCCCACAGGGGGGGAGAACACTGAAGCTTTCTTT
CASSLVPTGGENTEAFF
>TRBJ2-7|.|TRBD1|TRBV5-4
TGTGCCAGCAGCTCGGGACAGGGAAACTTTTACGAGCAGTACTTC
CASSSGQGNFYEQYF
>TRBJ2-7|.|.|TRBV5-4
TGTGCCAGCAGCTTGGGGGTCGGGACCTACGAGCAGTACTTC
CASSLGVGTYEQYF
>TRBJ1-5|.|TRBD1|TRBV19
TGTGCCAGTAGTATACAGGGGGGCAATCAGCCCCAGCATTTT
CASSIQGGNQPQHF
>TRBJ2-6|.|.|TRBV7-9
TGTGCCAGCAGCTTCCACGGGGACTCTGGGGCCAACGTCCTGACTTTC
CASSFHGDSGANVLTF
>TRBJ2-3|few|TRBD2|TRBV5-6
TGTGCCAGCAGCCCCCGGGGACTAGCGGGAGTGGTGTCAGATACGCAGTATTTT
CASSPRGLAGVVSDTQYF
>TRBJ2-2|.|.|TRBV4-3
TGCGCCAGCAGCCAGTCGACCTACAGGGGGGAGCTGTTTTTT
CASSQSTYRGELFF
>TRBJ2-2|.|.|TRBV27
TGTGCCAGCAGCCCAAGCGGAGCGAACACCGGGGAGCTGTTTTTT
CASSPSGANTGELFF
>TRBJ2-1|.|TRBD2|TRBV6-5
TGTGCCAGCAGTTACTCCCGACTAGCGGGAGGTGAGCAGTTCTTC
CASSYSRLAGGEQFF
>TRBJ1-2|once|TRBD1|TRBV30
TGTGCCTGGCGCGACAGGGGGTTGGTCTATGGCTACACCTTC
CAWRDRGLVYGYTF
>TRBJ2-7|.|TRBD2|TRBV6-2/TRBV6-3
TGTGCCAGCAGTTACACCCCGGGACTAGCGGCGAGCTCCTACGAGCAGTACTTC
CASSYTPGLAASSYEQYF
>TRBJ2-1|.|.|TRBV27
TGTGCCAGCAGTTTATATCCCGGGAGCTCCTACAATGAGCAGTTCTTC
CASSLYPGSSYNEQFF
>TRBJ1-6|once|TRBD1|TRBV27
TGTGCCAGCAGTGACCTAACGAGGGGGCTTGGATCACCCCTCCACTTT
CASSDLTRGLGSPLHF
>TRBJ2-5|.|.|TRBV6-5
TGTGCCAGCAGTTCCGCGACAGGCCCGCCGGGGACCCAGTACTTC
CASSSATGPPGTQYF
>TRBJ1-4|.|.|TRBV30
TGTGCCTCCCACAGGTGGGAGGGTGAAAAACTGTTTTTT
CASHRWEGEKLFF
>TRBJ2-1|.|TRBD2|TRBV19
TGTGCCAGTCGTTCGGTAGCGGGAGGGTTAAATGAGCAGTTCTTC
CASRSVAGGLNEQFF
>TRBJ1-5|.|TRBD1|TRBV30
TGTGCCTGGAGGCCCCCGGGACAGGGCCATCAGCCCCAGCATTTT
CAWRPPGQGHQPQHF
>TRBJ2-7|.|TRBD2|TRBV10-3
TGTGCCATCAGTGGGGCTAGCGGGAGGCCCTCCCCCTACGAGCAGTACTTC
CAISGASGRPSPYEQYF
>TRBJ1-1|.|.|TRBV5-1
TGCGCCAGCAGCCCTATCAGGCCTTCGAACACTGAAGCTTTCTTT
CASSPIRPSNTEAFF
>TRBJ1-1|.|TRBD1|TRBV5-1
TGCGCCAGCAGCTTGGCCGGGCAGGGGGGAAAGACTGAAGCTTTCTTT
CASSLAGQGGKTEAFF
>TRBJ2-6|.|.|TRBV11-2
TGTGCCAGCAGCTTAGTGGTAGGGGGCTCTGGGGCCAACGTCCTGACTTTC
CASSLVVGGSGANVLTF
>TRBJ2-1|.|.|TRBV7-8
TGTGCCAGCAGCTTAGCGGCCCGACTGGCCAGCTCCTACAATGAGCAGTTCTTC
CASSLAARLASSYNEQFF
>TRBJ2-1|.|TRBD1|TRBV30
TGTGCCTGGAGTGTACAGGGGATAGGTGAGCAGTTCTTC
CAWSVQGIGEQFF
>TRBJ2-3|.|TRBD2|TRBV19
TGTGCCAGTAGTAACCTACTAGCGGGAGGTGGTGATACGCAGTATTTT
CASSNLLAGGGDTQYF
>TRBJ2-6|.|.|TRBV7-2
TGTGCCAGCAGCTCTCAGGTCGTCCTGACTTTC
CASSSQVVLTF
>TRBJ2-1|.|TRBD2|TRBV7-9
TGTGCCAGCAAACACCTCCTAGCGGGAGTGCAGTTCTTC
CASKHLLAGVQFF
>TRBJ2-5|.|.|TRBV6-2/TRBV6-3
TGTGCCAGCAGCTTACGGCAGGGGGGTCCCCAAGAGACCCAGTACTTC
CASSLRQGGPQETQYF
>TRBJ1-4|few|.|TRBV7-8
TGTGCCAGCAGCTTGGCCGGGGGGGAAAAACTGTTTTTT
CASSLAGGEKLFF
>TRBJ2-1|.|.|TRBV6-2/TRBV6-3
TGTGCCAGCAGCCAAGCCAGGGGTTACAATGAGCAGTTCTTC
CASSQARGYNEQFF
>TRBJ2-7|few|TRBD2|TRBV3-1/TRBV3-2
TGTGCCAGCAGCCAGGCGGCGGGACTAGGAGCTCGCGAGCAGTACTTC
CASSQAAGLGAREQYF
>TRBJ1-2|.|TRBD1|TRBV15
TGTGCCACCAGCCCGAGGACAGGTCACTATGGCTACACCTTC
CATSPRTGHYGYTF
>TRBJ1-5|few|TRBD1|TRBV19
TGTGCCAGTAGTATTTGGGACAGGGTAGGCAATCAGCCCCAGCATTTT
CASSIWDRVGNQPQHF
>TRBJ2-2|.|.|TRBV10-3
TGTGCCATCAGTGAGAGGGGCAGGGCGAACACCGGGGAGCTGTTTTTT
CAISERGRANTGELFF
>TRBJ2-7|.|TRBD2|TRBV6-5
TGTGCCAGCAGGCTCGGACTAGCGACCACCTACGAGCAGTACTTC
CASRLGLATTYEQYF
>TRBJ1-5|many|TRBD1|TRBV5-5
TGTGCCAGCAGCGGGACAGCCACCACCAATCAGCCCCAGCATTTT
CASSGTATTNQPQHF
>TRBJ2-5|.|TRBD1|TRBV10-3
TGTGCCATCAGTGAGGCCGACAGGGTGGCCCGGGAGACCCAGTACTTC
CAISEADRVARETQYF
>TRBJ1-1|few|TRBD1|TRBV6-6
TGTGCCAGCAGACCGTCCCGGGACAGGATTGAAGCTTTCTTT
CASRPSRDRIEAFF
>TRBJ2-1|.|TRBD2|TRBV14
TGTGCCAGCAGCCGGGACTACTCTGCATGGCAGTTCTTC
CASSRDYSAWQFF
>TRBJ1-2|.|.|TRBV9
TGTGCCAGCAGCCCCCTGGGGGGTGGCTACACCTTC
CASSPLGGGYTF
>TRBJ1-1|few|.|TRBV5-4
TGTGCCAGCAGCTTGGGGGGGGGCAGGGGCGCTTTCTTT
CASSLGGGRGAFF
>TRBJ2-1|.|TRBD2|TRBV7-2
TGTGCCAGCAGTCGGGACCGGGGGACTAGCGGCTACAATGAGCAGTTCTTC
CASSRDRGTSGYNEQFF
>TRBJ1-5|.|.|TRBV18
TGTGCCAGCTCAACAGGCAATCAGCCCCAGCATTTT
CASSTGNQPQHF
>TRBJ2-1|once|.|TRBV5-5
TGTGCCAGCAGCCCCGGGTGGGGGCCCTACAATGAGCAGTTCTTC
CASSPGWGPYNEQFF
>TRBJ1-6|.|TRBD1|TRBV7-2
TGTGCCAGCAGCTTACAGGGGGGCGGCTCCTATAATTCACCCCTCCACTTT
CASSLQGGGSYNSPLHF
>TRBJ2-7|.|TRBD2|TRBV29-1
TGCAGCGTTGAGGGACTAGCGGGAGGGCCGAAACCCTACGAGCAGTACTTC
CSVEGLAGGPKPYEQYF
>TRBJ1-2|.|.|TRBV18
TGTGCCAGCTCACCTATACCTACAGGCCCAAGTGGCTACACCTTC
CASSPIPTGPSGYTF
>TRBJ1-1|.|TRBD1|TRBV5-1
TGCGCCAGCAGCCCCCGGGCGGGACAGCTGAACACTGAAGCTTTCTTT
CASSPRAGQLNTEAFF
>TRBJ1-2|.|.|TRBV7-9
TGTGCCAGCAGCCCCCCTCTCAGGCCAGCCTATGGCTACACCTTC
CASSPPLRPAYGYTF
>TRBJ2-2|.|.|TRBV4-1
TGCGCCAGCAGCCAAGTAGTGGGAGTGGGGTTGTTTTTT
CASSQVVGVGLFF
>TRBJ1-1|.|.|TRBV29-1
TGCAGCGTGGGGGGGGGACATAGGAACACTGAAGCTTTCTTT
CSVGGGHRNTEAFF